These 2 T cell receptor beta chains were sequenced from one sample in a study of identical twins. TCRdb called the 5' RACE reads again in MiXCR, with one record for every CDR3 protein. The table has 600,000 to 850,000 distinct CDR3 sequences, 18% seen once. These data were likewise used in another study, on T cells expressing NK-cell markers.

The sequenced sample consisted of PBMCs. The receptors stem from a woman younger than 30 in good health.

This sequence joins TRBV12-3 or TRBV12-4 and TRBJ2-3; 7 bases map to TRBD2. The V and J ends lost 1 base and 2 bases, in that order; junction bases with no gene match: 6. The CDR3 runs to 16 residues. In nucleotides, the CDR3 is TGTGCCAGCAGTTTAGTGAGGCGGGGGTCCACAGATACGCAGTATTTT. Translated: CASSLVRRGSTDTQYF.

The gene calls are TRBV5-5 and TRBJ2-7, with unresolved D. Deletions cut 0 bases from V and 3 bases from J, with 13 bases between. The germline CDR1 and CDR2 sequences are SGHKS and YYEKEE (reference sequence). The length of the CDR3 is 15 residues. The CDR3 protein is CASSLATAQVYEQYF. CDR3 sequence (DNA): TGTGCCAGCAGCTTGGCCACGGCCCAGGTCTACGAGCAGTACTTC.